The 14 T cell receptor beta chains below come from one sample, sequenced in a study of memory CD4+ T cells and cytomegalovirus serostatus. TCRdb's table, derived via immunoSEQ multiplex PCR, lists solely in-frame clones and lacks some. The sample has 35,000 to 50,000 clones, just under 80% seen once. The sort gate was single viable CD3+CD4+CD8-CD45RO+ cells for memory CD4+ T cells. Sequenced material: memory CD4+ T cells from blood. The receptors were gathered from an adult in good health and CMV-seronegative.

In this sample, this clone is medium-sized. The sample contains more than one DNA sequence encoding this CDR3. This sequence joins TRBV19 and TRBJ2-1; 7 positions match TRBD1. The J segment lost 0 bases and the V segment lost 6 bases, leaving 5 bases of the junction unmatched. Germline V lookup: CDR1 LNHDA, CDR2 SQIVND (reference sequence). This CDR3 spans 15 amino acids. The CDR3 sequence is CASRLDRSSYNEQFF. In DNA, the CDR3 is TGTGCCAGTAGGCTGGACAGGAGCTCCTACAATGAGCAGTTCTTC. The full variable domain, rest sourced from reference TRBV19 and TRBJ2-1, is DGGITQSPKYLFRKEGQNVTLSCEQNLNHDAMYWYRQDPGQGLRLIYYSQIVNDFQKGDIAEGYSVSREKKESFPLTVTSAQKNPTAFYLCASRLDRSSYNEQFFGPGTRLTVL.

The chain carries TRBV6-5 and TRBJ1-2; weak D call: TRBD1 (5 bases). CDR3 size: 13 residues. In germline, CDR1 is MNHEY, CDR2 SVGAGI. V was clipped by 7 bases and J by 0 bases, with 9 bases between them. The CDR3: CASTGTANYGYTF. In DNA form, the CDR3 reads TGTGCCAGCACCGGGACCGCTAACTATGGCTACACCTTC.

This chain uses TRBV10-2 with TRBJ1-5; 8 nucleotides align to TRBD1. Germline CDR1 is WSHSY and CDR2 is SAAADI. There are 13 residues in the CDR3. Trimming removed 6 bases from V and 5 bases from J; junction bases left unmatched: 3. CDR3 in DNA: TGCGCCAGCAGGGACAGGGTGGATCAGCCCCAGCATTTT. Translating gives CASRDRVDQPQHF.

The chain employs TRBV7-3 and TRBJ1-5; 7 bases agree with TRBD1. The CDR3 extends over 16 amino acids. Germline CDR1 reads SGHTA; CDR2 reads FQGTGA. The V gene end was trimmed by 0 bases and the J gene end by 10 bases; junction bases not matched to a gene: 12. The CDR3 loop is CASSLTGMTGWEPQHF. The DNA of the CDR3 is TGTGCCAGCAGCTTAACGGGGATGACAGGGTGGGAACCCCAGCATTTT.

The chain joins TRBV6-1 to TRBJ1-5; D unclear. The CDR3 covers 14 residues. Trimming took 6 bases from V and 5 from J, leaving 14 bases between them. The germline V gene has CDR1 MNHNS and CDR2 SASEGT. The CDR3 here is CASSSTRNHQPQHF. The CDR3 DNA follows: TGTGCCAGCAGCTCGACAAGGAATCATCAGCCCCAGCATTTT.

The chain joins TRBV9 to TRBJ2-5, with D perhaps TRBD2 (6 bases). This CDR3 comprises 15 residues. CDR1 and CDR2 (germline): SGDLS, YYNGEE. Trimming took 0 bases from V and 1 from J, leaving 10 bases between them. Here the CDR3 reads CASSVVGGGQETQYF. CDR3 DNA sequence: TGTGCCAGCAGCGTAGTCGGGGGTGGCCAAGAGACCCAGTACTTC. Full variable domain (missing parts from reference TRBV9 and TRBJ2-5): DSGVTQTPKHLITATGQRVTLRCSPRSGDLSVYWYQQSLDQGLQFLIQYYNGEERAKGNILERFSAQQFPDLHSELNLSSLELGDSALYFCASSVVGGGQETQYFGPGTRLLVL.

V gene TRBV6-1 combines with J gene TRBJ1-1; D gene unclear. The CDR3 extends over 14 amino acids. Germline CDR1 MNHNS, CDR2 SASEGT. The V end lost 5 bases, the J end lost 0 bases, and 10 bases lay between the germline ends. The chain's CDR3 is CASSLRRMNTEAFF. CDR3 sequence (DNA): TGTGCCAGCAGTCTCCGACGGATGAACACTGAAGCTTTCTTT.

The chain carries TRBV30 and TRBJ1-2; D remains ambiguous. V lost 2 bases to trimming and J lost 7 bases, with 11 bases between them. The germline V gene has CDR1 GTSNPN and CDR2 SVGIG (reference sequence). This CDR3 has 12 residues. CDR3 nucleotides: TGTGCCTGGAGTCCCTGGTTGTCTGGCTACACCTTC. It codes for CAWSPWLSGYTF.

V is TRBV25-1 and J is TRBJ2-3, with 11 nucleotides matching TRBD2. Germline V gives CDR1 MGHDK, CDR2 SYGVNS. The CDR3 is made up of 16 amino acids. V shed 4 bases and J 4 bases; nucleotides not matched to a gene: 7. Here the CDR3 DNA reads TGTGCCAGCAGTGCGGTAGCGGGGGGGCTCCCAGATACGCAGTATTTT. Residues: CASSAVAGGLPDTQYF. Filled out from reference TRBV25-1 and TRBJ2-3, the complete variable domain reads EADIYQTPRYLVIGTGKKITLECSQTMGHDKMYWYQQDPGMELHLIHYSYGVNSTEKGDLSSESTVSRIRTEHFPLTLESARPSHTSQYLCASSAVAGGLPDTQYFGPGTRLTVL.

The chain combines TRBV29-1 with TRBJ2-1; maybe TRBD1 (6 bases). The germline V gene encodes CDR1 SQVTM and CDR2 ANQGSEA. The CDR3 totals 12 residues. The ends were cut back, 4 bases at V and 7 bases at J, with 11 bases in the middle. CDR3 residues: CSVGQVPNEQFF. CDR3 nucleotides: TGCAGCGTTGGACAGGTCCCTAATGAGCAGTTCTTC.

V gene TRBV18 combines with J gene TRBJ1-6; 7 bases map to TRBD1. This CDR3 has 17 residues. Looked up from germline, CDR1 is KGHSH and CDR2 is LQKENI. Unmatched junction bases numbered 5, after V lost 3 bases and J lost 0 bases. The CDR3 DNA reads as TGTGCCAGCTCACCGGTGACAGGGAGCTCCTATAATTCACCCCTCCACTTT. Translating gives CASSPVTGSSYNSPLHF.

The rearrangement joins TRBV2 to TRBJ2-1, with D possibly being TRBD2 (6 bases). Trimming removed 8 bases from V and 8 bases from J, with 19 bases in between. Germline V gives CDR1 SNHLY, CDR2 FYNNEI. The CDR3 runs 14 residues. The CDR3 spells CASGGILKGDEQFF. The CDR3, as DNA: TGTGCCAGCGGGGGGATCCTAAAAGGGGATGAGCAGTTCTTC.

This clone was found once. The chain couples TRBV6-1 to TRBJ1-6; TRBD1 matches 11 bases. After removal of 6 bases from V and 8 bases from J, the junction contained 3 bases not matched to a gene. The CDR3 consists of 14 residues. The germline gives CDR1 MNHNS, CDR2 SASEGT. The CDR3 loop is CASSGTGGYSPLHF. In DNA, the CDR3 is TGTGCCAGCAGCGGGACAGGGGGATATTCACCCCTCCACTTT.

This clone was seen once. The V call is TRBV6-1, the J call TRBJ2-1; maybe TRBD1 (5 bases). The CDR3 contains 16 residues. In germline, CDR1 is MNHNS, CDR2 SASEGT. V lost 2 bases and J 4 bases, leaving 15 bases between the germline ends. The CDR3 sequence: CASSEQQVDLYNEQFF. As DNA, the CDR3 is TGTGCCAGCAGTGAACAACAGGTGGACCTATACAATGAGCAGTTCTTC.